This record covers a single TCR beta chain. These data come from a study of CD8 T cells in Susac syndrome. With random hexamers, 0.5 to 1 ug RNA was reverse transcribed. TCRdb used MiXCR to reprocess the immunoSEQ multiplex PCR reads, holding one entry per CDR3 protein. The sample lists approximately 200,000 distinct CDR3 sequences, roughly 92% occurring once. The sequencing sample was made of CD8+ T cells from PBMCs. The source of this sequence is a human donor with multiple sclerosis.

The CDR3, as DNA: TGTGCCAGCAGCGTAGGGTCAGGGGCCGGGGAGCTGTTTTTT. This encodes CASSVGSGAGELFF. The chain has TRBV9 and TRBJ2-2; TRBD1 is a possible D gene (6 bases). Trimming removed 0 bases from V and 6 bases from J, with 9 bases in between. Germline loops: CDR1 SGDLS, CDR2 YYNGEE. This CDR3 contains 14 residues. Looking up the rest from reference TRBV9 and TRBJ2-2 gives the full variable domain: DSGVTQTPKHLITATGQRVTLRCSPRSGDLSVYWYQQSLDQGLQFLIQYYNGEERAKGNILERFSAQQFPDLHSELNLSSLELGDSALYFCASSVGSGAGELFFGEGSRLTVL.